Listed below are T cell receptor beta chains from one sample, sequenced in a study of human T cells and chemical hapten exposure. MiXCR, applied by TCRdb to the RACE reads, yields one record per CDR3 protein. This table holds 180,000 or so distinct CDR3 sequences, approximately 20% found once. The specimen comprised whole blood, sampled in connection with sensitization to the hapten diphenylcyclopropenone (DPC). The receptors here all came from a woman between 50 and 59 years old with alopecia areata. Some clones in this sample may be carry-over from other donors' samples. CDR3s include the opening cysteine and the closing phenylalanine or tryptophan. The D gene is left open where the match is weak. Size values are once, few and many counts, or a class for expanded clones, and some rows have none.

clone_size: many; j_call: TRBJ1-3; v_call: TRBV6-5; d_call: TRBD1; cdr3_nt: TGTGCCAGCAGCACAGGACAGGGAGTCGGAAACACCATATATTTT; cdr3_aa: CASSTGQGVGNTIYF
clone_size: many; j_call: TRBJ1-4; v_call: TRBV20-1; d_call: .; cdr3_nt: TGCAGTGCTATTTCTGGAGTAAGTGAAAAACTGTTTTTT; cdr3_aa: CSAISGVSEKLFF
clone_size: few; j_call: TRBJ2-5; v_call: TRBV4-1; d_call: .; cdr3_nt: TGCGCCAGCAGCCAAGAAGGGCGGCCTGCCGGGACCCAGTACTTC; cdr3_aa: CASSQEGRPAGTQYF
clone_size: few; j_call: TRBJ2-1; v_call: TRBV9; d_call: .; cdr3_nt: TGTGCCAGCAGCGTAGCGGGCGAGAATGAGCAGTTCTTC; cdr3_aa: CASSVAGENEQFF
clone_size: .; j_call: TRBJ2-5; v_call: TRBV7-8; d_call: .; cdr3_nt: TGTGCCAGCAGCCCGGCTGGGACATCCGAGACCCAGTACTTC; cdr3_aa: CASSPAGTSETQYF
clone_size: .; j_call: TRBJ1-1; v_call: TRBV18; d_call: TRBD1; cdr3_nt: TGTGCCAGCTCACCAAAGACAGGGAGCATGAACACTGAAGCTTTCTTT; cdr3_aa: CASSPKTGSMNTEAFF
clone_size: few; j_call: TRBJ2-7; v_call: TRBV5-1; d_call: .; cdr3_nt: TGCGCCAGCAATGCCGTCCCAGGGGTGGCGTACGAGCAGTACTTC; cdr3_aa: CASNAVPGVAYEQYF
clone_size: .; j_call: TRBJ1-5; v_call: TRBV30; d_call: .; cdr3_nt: TGTGCCTGGAGTGCCCCCCAGGGGAATCAGCCCCAGCATTTT; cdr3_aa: CAWSAPQGNQPQHF
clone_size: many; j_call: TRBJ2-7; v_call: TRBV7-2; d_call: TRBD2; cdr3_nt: TGTGCCAGCCAATGGACTAGCGGGCCCTACGAGCAGTACTTC; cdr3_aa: CASQWTSGPYEQYF
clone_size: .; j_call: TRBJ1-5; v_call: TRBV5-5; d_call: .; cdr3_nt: TGTGCCAGCAGCTTAAGGTCTAACAATCAGCCCCAGCATTTT; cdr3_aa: CASSLRSNNQPQHF
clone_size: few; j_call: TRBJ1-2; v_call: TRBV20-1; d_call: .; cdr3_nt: TGCAGTGCTAGAGAGGGGGGCCATGGCTACACCTTC; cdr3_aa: CSAREGGHGYTF
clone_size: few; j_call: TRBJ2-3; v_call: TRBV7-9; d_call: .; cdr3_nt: TGTGCCAGCGCTCTAGGGACGTTTACGCAGTATTTT; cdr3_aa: CASALGTFTQYF
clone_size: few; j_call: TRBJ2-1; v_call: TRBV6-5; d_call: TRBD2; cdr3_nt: TGTGCCAGCAGTTACGAGGGGAGACTAGCGGGATTCGATGAGCAGTTCTTC; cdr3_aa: CASSYEGRLAGFDEQFF
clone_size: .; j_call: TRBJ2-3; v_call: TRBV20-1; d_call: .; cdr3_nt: TGCAGTGCCACCCCCCCGTGGCCCTCTGATTTAAGGACTAGCACAGATACGCAGTATTTT; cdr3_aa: CSATPPWPSDLRTSTDTQYF
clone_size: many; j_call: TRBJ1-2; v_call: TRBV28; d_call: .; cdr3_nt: TGTGCCAGCAGTTTAAGACAGGCGACCTATGGCTACACCTTC; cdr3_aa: CASSLRQATYGYTF
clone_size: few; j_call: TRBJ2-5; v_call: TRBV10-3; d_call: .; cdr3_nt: TGTGCCATCAGCGACTTGCAAGAGACCCAGTACTTC; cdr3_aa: CAISDLQETQYF
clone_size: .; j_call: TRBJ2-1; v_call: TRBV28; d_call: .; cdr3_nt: TGTGCCAGCGCCACTATCCTGTCCTACAATGAGCAGTTCTTC; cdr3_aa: CASATILSYNEQFF
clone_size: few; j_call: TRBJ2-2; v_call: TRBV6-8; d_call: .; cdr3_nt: TGTGCCAGCAGTTACTCGATAGGTTTGATTCCCGAGCTGTTTTTT; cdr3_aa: CASSYSIGLIPELFF
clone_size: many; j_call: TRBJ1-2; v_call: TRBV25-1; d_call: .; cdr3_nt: TGTGCCAGCAGTTCCCAGGGAATAATTTACACCTTC; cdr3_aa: CASSSQGIIYTF
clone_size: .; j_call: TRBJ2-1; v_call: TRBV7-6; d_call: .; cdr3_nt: TGTGCCAGCAGCTTAGCAGGAGAGAATGAGCAGTTCTTC; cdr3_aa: CASSLAGENEQFF
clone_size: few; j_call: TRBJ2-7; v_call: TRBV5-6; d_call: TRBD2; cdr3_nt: TGTGCCAGCAGCTTAGGGACTAGCAAGTACTTC; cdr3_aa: CASSLGTSKYF
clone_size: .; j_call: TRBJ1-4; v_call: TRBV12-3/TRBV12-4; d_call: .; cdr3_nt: TGTGCCAGCAGCCTCGCGGCAGGGGAAAAGGAAAAACTGTTTTTT; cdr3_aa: CASSLAAGEKEKLFF
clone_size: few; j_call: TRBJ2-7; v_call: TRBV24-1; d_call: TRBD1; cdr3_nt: TGTGCCACCAGCCTGAATAGGGACAGGAATTTCTTC; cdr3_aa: CATSLNRDRNFF
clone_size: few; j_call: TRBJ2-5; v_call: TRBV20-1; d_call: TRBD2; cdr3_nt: TGCAGTGCCCCTCCCCGGGGGGGGTACCAAGAGACCCAGTACTTC; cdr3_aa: CSAPPRGGYQETQYF
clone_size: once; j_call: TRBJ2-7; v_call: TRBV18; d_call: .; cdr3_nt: TGTGCCAGCTCGTCCGGGACCCCCAGCGAGCAGTACTTC; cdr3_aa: CASSSGTPSEQYF
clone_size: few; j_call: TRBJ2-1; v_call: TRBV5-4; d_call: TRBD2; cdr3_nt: TGTGCCAGCATCAAAGGAGGACTAGCGGAATACAATGAGCAGTTCTTC; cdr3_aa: CASIKGGLAEYNEQFF
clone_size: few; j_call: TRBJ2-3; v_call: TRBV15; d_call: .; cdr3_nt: TGTGCCACCAGCAGTGGGGCCAGCACAGATACGCAGTATTTT; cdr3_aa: CATSSGASTDTQYF
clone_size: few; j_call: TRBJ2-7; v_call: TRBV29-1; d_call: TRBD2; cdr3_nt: TGCAGCGCACGACTAGCGGGAGAAGGAGAGCAGTACTTC; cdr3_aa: CSARLAGEGEQYF
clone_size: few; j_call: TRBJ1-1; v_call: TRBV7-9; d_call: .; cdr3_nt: TGTGCCAGCAGCGCAGCAAGGGGGATGAACACTGAAGCTTTCTTT; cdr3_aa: CASSAARGMNTEAFF
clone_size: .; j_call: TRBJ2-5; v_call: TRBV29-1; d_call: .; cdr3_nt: TGCAGCGTTGAAATGATGAGGATCGGGCAGGCCCAGTACTTC; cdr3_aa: CSVEMMRIGQAQYF
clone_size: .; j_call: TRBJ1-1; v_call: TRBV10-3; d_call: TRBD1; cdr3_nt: TGTGCCATCAGTGAAGGGACAGGATTGACTGAAGCTTTCTTT; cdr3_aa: CAISEGTGLTEAFF
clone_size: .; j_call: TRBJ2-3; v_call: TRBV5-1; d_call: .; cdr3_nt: TGCGCCAGCAGCTTGACTAGCCTTGCAGATACGCAGTATTTT; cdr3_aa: CASSLTSLADTQYF
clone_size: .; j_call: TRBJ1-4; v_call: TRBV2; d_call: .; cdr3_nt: TGTGCCAGCAGCCGCCTTGATGAAAAACTGTTTTTT; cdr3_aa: CASSRLDEKLFF
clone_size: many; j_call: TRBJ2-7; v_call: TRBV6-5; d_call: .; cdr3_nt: TGTGCCAGCAGGGTTACGGACAGCGTGGTCGAGCAGTACTTC; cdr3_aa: CASRVTDSVVEQYF
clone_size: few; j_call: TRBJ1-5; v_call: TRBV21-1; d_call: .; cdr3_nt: TGTGCCAGCAGCAAGGGGGTAGATCAGCCCCAGCATTTT; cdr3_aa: CASSKGVDQPQHF
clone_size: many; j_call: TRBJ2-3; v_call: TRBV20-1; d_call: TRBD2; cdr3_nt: TGCAGTGCTAGAGTCACGGGCCGAGCGGGAGGCCCCTATACGCAGTATTTT; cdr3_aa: CSARVTGRAGGPYTQYF
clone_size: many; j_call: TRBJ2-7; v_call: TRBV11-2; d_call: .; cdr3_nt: TGTGCCAGCAGCTTAACAAGCGCCAACTACGAGCAGTACTTC; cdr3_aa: CASSLTSANYEQYF
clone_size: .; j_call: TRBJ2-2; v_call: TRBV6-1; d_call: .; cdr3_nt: TGTGCCAGCAGTGGGATGAGCAATACGAACACCGGGGAGCTGTTTTTT; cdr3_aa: CASSGMSNTNTGELFF
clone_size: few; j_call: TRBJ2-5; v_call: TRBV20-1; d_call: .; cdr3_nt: TGCAGTGCTGGAAGGGTCTCGGCGGAGACCCAGTACTTC; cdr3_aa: CSAGRVSAETQYF
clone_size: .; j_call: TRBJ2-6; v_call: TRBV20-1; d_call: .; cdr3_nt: TGCAGTGCTAGACCTGAATCTGGGGCCAACGTCCTGACTTTC; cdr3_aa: CSARPESGANVLTF
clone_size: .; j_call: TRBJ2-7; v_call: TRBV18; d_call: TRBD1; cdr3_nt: TGTGCCAGCTCACCACAGGCCGGGACAGGGACCGAGCAGTACTTC; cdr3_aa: CASSPQAGTGTEQYF
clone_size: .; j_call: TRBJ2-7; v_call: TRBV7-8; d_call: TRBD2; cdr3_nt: TGTGCCAGCAGCTTCAGGACTAGCGGGGACGAGCAGTACTTC; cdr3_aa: CASSFRTSGDEQYF
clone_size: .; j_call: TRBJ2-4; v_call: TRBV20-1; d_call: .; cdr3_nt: TGCAGTGCTAGAGGTGGCCTATTGGCCAAAAACATTCAGTACTTC; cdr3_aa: CSARGGLLAKNIQYF
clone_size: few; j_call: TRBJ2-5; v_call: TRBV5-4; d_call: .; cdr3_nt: TGTGCCAGCAGCTTGGATACAGTCTCAGAGACCCAGTACTTC; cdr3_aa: CASSLDTVSETQYF